This T cell receptor (beta chain) was documented in a study of OX40 agonist ivuxolimab in advanced cancers. Clones were read by immunoSEQ multiplex PCR, and TCRdb kept only the in-frame ones, dropping some. In the table there are about 21,000 clones, more than 70% of which are singletons. Germline CDR1 and CDR2: SGHRS and YFSETQ. The ends lost 4 bases at V and 5 bases at J; junction bases unmatched: 11. This CDR3 spans 17 amino acids. The V call is TRBV5-1, the J call TRBJ2-2; 10 bases are a match to TRBD1. Sample: CD4+ or CD8+ T cells sorted from blood, taken in a trial of the OX40 agonist ivuxolimab. This TCR was recovered from an adult with an advanced solid tumor such as melanoma, head and neck, liver or kidney cancer. CDR3 residues: CASSLPRQGALTGELFF. CDR3 DNA sequence: TGCGCCAGCAGCCTGCCGAGACAGGGGGCGCTGACCGGGGAGCTGTTTTTT.